This T cell receptor beta chain was obtained from a study of blood T cell repertoires in COVID-19. CDR1 SQVTM and CDR2 ANQGSEA come from the germline V gene. The CDR3 has 13 residues. V was pared by 7 bases and J by 0 bases, with 12 bases between. Per the authors' pipeline: Nucleated cell counts were estimated from reference gene primer amplification. Profiled with immunoSEQ multiplex PCR; TCRdb holds only in-frame clones, not every one. V, J and clone size were drawn from that table, and D and trimming were deduced from the DNA. The profile shows 240,000 or so clones, roughly 88% of them singletons. The clonotype originates from a woman aged 45-60 years who had recovered from COVID-19. Sequencing was performed on PBMCs or T cells enriched from blood (not recorded which). The genes are TRBV29-1 and TRBJ2-5; maybe TRBD1 (6 bases). CDR3 residues: CSATGTHQETQYF. In DNA, the CDR3 is TGCAGCGCAACCGGGACACACCAAGAGACCCAGTACTTC.